These 18 T cell receptor beta chains originate from one sample sequenced in a study of blood T cells in healthy people across ages. Next came a second PCR, run for about 6 to 12 cycles, which used a sample-barcoded 5' primer along with a J-beta primer mix. TCRdb fed the 5' RACE reads into MiXCR, producing one record per CDR3 protein. The sample carries 1.5 million to 1.9 million distinct CDR3 sequences, about 45% recorded once. Material: blood. These receptors were collected from a woman aged 18-29 years in good health.

The table lists this clonotype with many counts. V is TRBV7-9 and J is TRBJ1-5; 7 bases are a match to TRBD1. V dropped 1 base and J dropped 5; count of bases not matched to a gene: 5. This CDR3 comprises 15 residues. Per the germline V gene, CDR1 is SEHNR and CDR2 is FQNEAQ (reference sequence). The CDR3 nucleotides read TGTGCCAGCAGCTTAGATACGGGACAGCATCAGCCCCAGCATTTT. Its protein product is CASSLDTGQHQPQHF. Drawing the rest from reference TRBV7-9 and TRBJ1-5, the complete variable domain is DTGVSQNPRHKITKRGQNVTFRCDPISEHNRLYWYRQTLGQGPEFLTYFQNEAQLEKSRLLSDRFSAERPKGSFSTLEIQRTEQGDSAMYLCASSLDTGQHQPQHFGDGTRLSIL.

This clonotype was seen a handful of times. The chain joins TRBV18 to TRBJ2-7; 12 nucleotides line up with TRBD2. V shed 0 bases and J 6 bases; nucleotides not matched to a gene: 0. The CDR3 spans 14 residues. Germline CDR1 reads KGHSH; CDR2 reads LQKENI. CDR3 region: CASSPPTSGGEQYF. The CDR3 nucleotides read TGTGCCAGCTCACCACCGACTAGCGGGGGCGAGCAGTACTTC.

The CDR3 coding sequence is TGTGCCAGCAGTCTTGCGGAACTTACCGAGCAGTACTTC. Translation: CASSLAELTEQYF. This sequence joins TRBV12-3 or TRBV12-4 and TRBJ2-7; D remains unclear. V gave up 5 bases and J gave up 6 bases, with 14 bases separating them. The CDR3 consists of 13 residues.

This clonotype was counted a few times. This sequence joins TRBV20-1 and TRBJ2-1; 8 nucleotides line up with TRBD2. Germline values: CDR1 DFQATT, CDR2 SNEGSKA (reference sequence). The CDR3 consists of 14 residues. J gave up 2 bases and V 3 bases, and 3 bases lay outside the gene matches. CDR3 amino acids: CSASGGAAYNEQFF. As DNA, the CDR3 is TGCAGTGCTAGCGGGGGGGCCGCCTACAATGAGCAGTTCTTC.

Concerning this clonotype: A junction end diverges from the germline sequence, so it may reflect a read error. The rearrangement uses TRBV9 and TRBJ1-4; D is ambiguous. Germline CDR1 SGDLS, CDR2 YYNGEE. The length of the CDR3 is 14 residues. Here the CDR3 reads CAGSVDGRNEKLFF. The CDR3 DNA follows: TGTGCCGGCAGCGTAGACGGGAGAAATGAAAAACTGTTTTTT.

This clonotype was detected many times. This chain connects TRBV7-2 to TRBJ2-1, with TRBD2 matching 11 bases. Germline CDR1 reads SGHTA; CDR2 reads FQGNSA. There are 15 residues in the CDR3. Germline trimming cut 3 bases from V and 4 bases from J; bases unmatched to any gene: 2. As DNA, the CDR3 is TGTGCCAGCAGCTTGACTAGCGGGGTATACAATGAGCAGTTCTTC. This encodes CASSLTSGVYNEQFF.

V usage is TRBV7-9 and J usage is TRBJ1-2; D remains unclear. The CDR3 runs 15 residues. Trimming cost V 2 bases and J 3 bases, with 13 bases left between them. In germline, CDR1 is SEHNR, CDR2 FQNEAQ (reference sequence). As DNA, the CDR3 is TGTGCCAGCAGCTTATTCTCTAACCAACACTATGGCTACACCTTC. Translation: CASSLFSNQHYGYTF.

The V and J genes are TRBV29-1 and TRBJ2-7; D might be TRBD1 or TRBD2, each matching 5 bases. The germline V gene has CDR1 SQVTM and CDR2 ANQGSEA. With 6 bases removed from V and 2 bases from J, the gap between germline ends came to 14 bases. This CDR3 region has 13 residues. The CDR3 region has the DNA TGCAGCGTCCGAAGGGGACGAGCCTACGAGCAGTACTTC. This translates into CSVRRGRAYEQYF.

In its sample, this clonotype was seen a few times. This chain joins TRBV9 and TRBJ2-7; TRBD1 or TRBD2 may be the D gene (6 bases each). The CDR3 loop spans 14 amino acids. Trimming took 0 bases from V and 7 from J, leaving 14 bases between them. Germline V gene lookup returns CDR1 SGDLS and CDR2 YYNGEE. This CDR3 is CASSVEGGPGEQYF. The CDR3 DNA reads as TGTGCCAGCAGCGTAGAGGGGGGCCCGGGAGAGCAGTACTTC.

The CDR3 coding sequence is TGCGCCAGCAGCCAAGGGCCCCGGACTAGCGTGAGCACAGATACGCAGTATTTT. This encodes CASSQGPRTSVSTDTQYF. J is TRBJ2-3 and V is TRBV4-1; 9 nucleotides align to TRBD2. Germline CDR1 and CDR2: MGHRA and YSYEKL. J was trimmed by 0 bases and V by 1 base; bases with no gene match: 8. This CDR3 region has 18 residues.

The chain uses TRBV25-1 and TRBJ2-3; a weak D match, TRBD2 (5 bases). Trimming left V 4 bases short and J 9 bases short, with 11 bases between. Germline CDR1 MGHDK, CDR2 SYGVNS. This CDR3 has 12 amino acids. For the CDR3, the DNA is TGTGCCAGCAGTGCTCGCGGGTGCACGCAGTATTTT. This translates into CASSARGCTQYF.

This clonotype is a singleton in its sample. The rearrangement links TRBV15 to TRBJ2-1, with D perhaps being TRBD1 or TRBD2 (5 bases each). The V and J ends lost 0 bases and 9 bases respectively, with 18 bases between them. The CDR3 contains 16 residues. The germline gives CDR1 LNHNV, CDR2 YYDKDF (reference sequence). CDR3 protein: CATSRDYGTGQVEQFF. In DNA, the CDR3 is TGTGCCACCAGCAGAGATTACGGGACCGGGCAGGTTGAGCAGTTCTTC.

In nucleotides, the CDR3 is TGCAGTGCTGGTAACATTGGTGTGGGGACCCAGTACTTC. Protein: CSAGNIGVGTQYF. This chain links TRBV20-1 with TRBJ2-5; D gene unclear. This CDR3 is built from 13 residues. V was pared by 5 bases and J by 7 bases, with 17 bases between. Germline-derived CDR1 and CDR2 are DFQATT and SNEGSKA (reference sequence).

The rearrangement uses TRBV11-2 and TRBJ2-1; D tentatively fits TRBD1 or TRBD2 (5 bases each). V lost 1 base to trimming and J lost 4 bases, with 17 bases between them. The length of the CDR3 is 17 residues. Germline assignment: CDR1 SGHAT and CDR2 FQNNGV. The CDR3 region has the DNA TGTGCCAGCAGCTTAGCCTACCCGGGACGGGGTTACAATGAGCAGTTCTTC. This codes for CASSLAYPGRGYNEQFF.

The chain joins TRBV6-5 to TRBJ2-3, with 9 bases that match TRBD2. Germline trimming cut 2 bases from V and 2 bases from J; bases unmatched to any gene: 8. The CDR3 length is 17 residues. Germline V gene lookup returns CDR1 MNHEY and CDR2 SVGAGI. CDR3 DNA sequence: TGTGCCAGCAGTTACGTACCCCTAGCGGGGCCCACAGATACGCAGTATTTT. Translation: CASSYVPLAGPTDTQYF.

The CDR3 here is CASSGVSYGYTF. CDR3 bases: TGTGCCAGCAGTGGAGTTAGCTATGGCTACACCTTC. This rearrangement joins TRBV12-3 or TRBV12-4 to TRBJ1-2; D is uncertain. The CDR3 runs 12 residues. The V gene lost 5 bases and the J gene lost 4 bases, with 8 bases spanning the gap.

The rearrangement uses TRBV4-2 and TRBJ2-5; a weak D match, TRBD2 (6 bases). Germline CDR1 reads LGHNA; CDR2 reads YNFKEQ. CDR3 length equals 15 residues. V gave up 3 bases and J gave up 5 bases, with 16 bases separating them. CDR3 residues: CASSQNPGVRETQYF. The CDR3 DNA reads TGTGCCAGCAGCCAGAATCCGGGAGTTCGGGAGACCCAGTACTTC.

This chain links TRBV11-3 with TRBJ2-1; D is perhaps TRBD1 (5 bases). The CDR3 has 17 amino acids. Trimming left V 5 bases short and J 3 bases short, with 20 bases between. CDR1 and CDR2 (germline): SGHNT, YENEEA. In DNA, the CDR3 is TGTGCCAGCAGCCCATGGGGCGAGGAAGGCCTCTACAATGAGCAGTTCTTC. It encodes CASSPWGEEGLYNEQFF. The variable domain in full, completed from reference TRBV11-3 and TRBJ2-1, reads EAGVVQSPRYKIIEKKQPVAFWCNPISGHNTLYWYLQNLGQGPELLIRYENEEAVDDSQLPKDRFSAERLKGVDSTLKIQPAELGDSAVYLCASSPWGEEGLYNEQFFGPGTRLTVL.